Listed here are 20 T cell receptor beta chains from one sample, sequenced in a study of post-analysis software for immune sequencing data. Libraries were made from TCR beta cDNA, and they carried unique molecular identifiers. TCRdb re-derived calls from the PCR reads in MiXCR, one entry per CDR3 protein. The sample has 150,000 to 200,000 distinct CDR3 sequences; 30% to 45% are singletons. The material sequenced was blood, taken after autologous hematopoietic stem cell transplantation. The receptor set was obtained from a girl aged 5-17 years with multiple sclerosis.

V is TRBV25-1 and J is TRBJ2-4; possibly TRBD1 or TRBD2 for D (5 bases each). The J call may be faulty, since TRBJ2-7 better matches the DNA end. The CDR3 totals 16 residues. Germline V gene sequence: CDR1 MGHDK, CDR2 SYGVNS. The chain's CDR3 is CASSHRARDATYEQYF. As DNA, the CDR3 is TGTGCCAGCTCACATCGGGCCCGGGACGCCACCTACGAGCAGTACTTC.

The chain uses TRBV5-1 and TRBJ2-3; D tentatively fits TRBD1 or TRBD2 (5 bases each). Germline V lookup: CDR1 SGHRS, CDR2 YFSETQ. This CDR3 region has 15 residues. Trimming took off 5 bases at V and 0 bases at J, with 13 bases between the two ends. The CDR3, as DNA: TGCGCCAGCAGACACCTAGGGGACAGCACAGATACGCAGTATTTT. Residues: CASRHLGDSTDTQYF.

The rearrangement links TRBV5-1 to TRBJ2-4, with D unresolved. CDR3 size: 17 residues. CDR1 and CDR2 (germline): SGHRS, YFSETQ. V was cut by 3 bases and J by 3 bases, with 19 bases left in between. The CDR3 loop is CASSSLNPYEGKNIQYF. The DNA of the CDR3 is TGCGCCAGCAGCTCGCTCAACCCATATGAAGGCAAAAACATTCAGTACTTC.

The sample holds a few counts of this clonotype. V usage is TRBV2 and J usage is TRBJ2-5; 8 bases align to TRBD1. The germline gives CDR1 SNHLY, CDR2 FYNNEI. V shed 11 bases and J 7 bases; nucleotides not matched to a gene: 6. The CDR3 has 11 amino acids. The CDR3 bases are TGTGCCCCCCTTGACAGGGGGACCCAGTACTTC. Its translation: CAPLDRGTQYF.

In this sample, this clonotype turned up a few times. The chain has TRBV10-3 and TRBJ2-7, with D perhaps matching TRBD1 (8 bases). V shed 7 bases and J shed 5 bases, with 18 bases lying between them. Germline assignment: CDR1 ENHRY and CDR2 SYGVKD. The CDR3 contains 14 residues. The CDR3 reads CAITDRGGENEQYF. The CDR3 nucleotides read TGTGCCATCACTGACAGGGGAGGGGAGAACGAGCAGTACTTC.

The chain uses TRBV5-1 and TRBJ1-1, with TRBD1 as a possible D gene (6 bases). V dropped 4 bases and J dropped 1 base, with 11 bases sitting between them. Looked up from germline, CDR1 is SGHRS and CDR2 is YFSETQ. The CDR3 spans 14 residues. CDR3 protein: CASSRGQSNTEAFF. The DNA for the CDR3 is TGCGCCAGCAGCCGTGGACAGTCGAACACTGAAGCTTTCTTT.

The gene calls are TRBV15 and TRBJ2-2, with D possibly being TRBD2 (5 bases). V lost 3 bases to trimming and J lost 6 bases, with 17 bases between them. The CDR3 totals 16 residues. Germline V CDR1 and CDR2: LNHNV, YYDKDF (reference sequence). The CDR3 DNA reads TGTGCCACCAGCAGCGATGCCCAGCGGCAAGCCGGGGAGCTGTTTTTT. Amino acids: CATSSDAQRQAGELFF.

This clonotype showed up just a few times. The chain carries TRBV28 and TRBJ2-7; D is uncertain. Germline V gene data show CDR1 as MDHEN and CDR2 as SYDVKM. Trimming took off 2 bases at V and 1 base at J, with 9 bases between the two ends. The CDR3 runs to 14 residues. The CDR3 protein is CASSLGRYSYEQYF. The CDR3 nucleotides read TGTGCCAGCAGTTTAGGACGGTATTCCTACGAGCAGTACTTC.

Remarks on this clonotype: An end of the junction differs from the germline gene, which may be a read error. This sequence joins TRBV7-7 and TRBJ2-1, with TRBD1 as a possible D gene (5 bases). Germline V gene sequence: CDR1 SSHAT, CDR2 FNYEAQ (reference sequence). CDR3 size: 17 residues. The CDR3 region has the DNA TGTGCTAGCAGCTTAGTAGCAGGGATCCGAGGTGAGGATGAGCAGTTCTTC. Protein sequence: CASSLVAGIRGEDEQFF.

This clonotype has a handful of counts. The chain links TRBV20-1 to TRBJ2-1, with 8 nucleotides matching TRBD2. The CDR3 is made up of 16 amino acids. Germline assignment: CDR1 DFQATT and CDR2 SNEGSKA (reference sequence). The trim removed 6 bases at V and 2 bases at J, leaving 12 bases unmatched. CDR3 in amino acids: CSAVAFGSGTYNEQFF. Written as DNA, the CDR3 is TGCAGTGCCGTCGCGTTCGGTAGCGGGACCTACAATGAGCAGTTCTTC.

The chain carries TRBV5-1 and TRBJ2-5; 12 bases line up with TRBD1. CDR1 and CDR2 (germline): SGHRS, YFSETQ. CDR3 size: 16 residues. Germline trimming cut 1 base from V and 2 bases from J; bases unmatched to any gene: 3. The CDR3 DNA reads as TGCGCCAGCAGCTTGCTGGGACAGGGGGCTCAAGAGACCCAGTACTTC. It codes for CASSLLGQGAQETQYF.

This clonotype has more than one count but fewer than ten. The gene calls are TRBV7-2 and TRBJ2-7; 7 bases match TRBD1. With 0 bases clipped from V and 5 bases from J, the junction kept 4 bases outside the gene matches. Germline CDR1 reads SGHTA; CDR2 reads FQGNSA. The length of the CDR3 is 14 residues. The CDR3: CASSLAGGGHEQYF. CDR3 coding DNA: TGTGCCAGCAGCTTAGCAGGGGGCGGGCACGAGCAGTACTTC.

This clonotype was seen repeatedly, ten times or more. The chain links TRBV20-1 to TRBJ2-3; D assignment may be TRBD1 or TRBD2 (5 bases each). In germline, CDR1 is DFQATT, CDR2 SNEGSKA (reference sequence). Trimming removed 7 bases from V and 5 bases from J, with 34 bases in between. The CDR3 consists of 19 residues. The CDR3 coding sequence is TGCAGTGTAACCGCCTTCCCAGTGGGACCTCCACTTCCTAAAGATACGCAGTATTTT. The encoded protein is CSVTAFPVGPPLPKDTQYF.

This clonotype turned up a few times. The chain has TRBV20-1 and TRBJ2-1; a possible D gene is TRBD2 (5 bases). The germline V and J ends were trimmed by 3 bases and 7 bases, with 16 bases remaining between them. Germline values: CDR1 DFQATT, CDR2 SNEGSKA (reference sequence). This CDR3 has 14 amino acids. In DNA form, the CDR3 reads TGCAGTGCTAGTGGTGACTCCCGACTAAATGAGCAGTTCTTC. Translating gives CSASGDSRLNEQFF.

This chain links TRBV7-2 with TRBJ2-1; 8 bases align to TRBD1. V trimming: 5 bases; J trimming: 5 bases; junction bases outside the gene matches: 8. The germline CDR1 and CDR2 sequences are SGHTA and FQGNSA. The CDR3 consists of 15 residues. The chain's CDR3 is CASSPSGGRDNEQFF. Here the CDR3 DNA reads TGTGCCAGCAGCCCCTCAGGGGGCAGGGACAATGAGCAGTTCTTC.

This clonotype was observed a handful of times. The rearrangement links TRBV28 to TRBJ2-1; tentatively, D is TRBD1 or TRBD2 (7 bases each). The CDR3 consists of 14 residues. The V end was cut by 10 bases, the J end by 7 bases, with 20 bases between. Germline lookup yields CDR1 MDHEN and CDR2 SYDVKM. The CDR3 reads CATQNRGSGNEQFF. The CDR3 region has the DNA TGTGCCACCCAGAACAGGGGTAGCGGGAATGAGCAGTTCTTC.

The CDR3 nucleotides are TGCAGTGCTAGGGGCCCAGTGCTTCAGCCCCAGCATTTT. This gives the protein CSARGPVLQPQHF. This chain links TRBV20-1 with TRBJ1-5; D unclear. CDR1 and CDR2 from the germline V gene are DFQATT and SNEGSKA (reference sequence). V was cut by 3 bases and J by 6 bases, with 12 bases left in between. This CDR3 has 13 residues.

This chain links TRBV11-3 with TRBJ2-3; D uncertain. V lost 3 bases and J lost 1, with 8 bases in between. Germline V gene sequence: CDR1 SGHNT, CDR2 YENEEA. The CDR3 totals 14 residues. CDR3 amino acids: CASSLRLGTDTQYF. CDR3 bases: TGTGCCAGCAGCTTGAGGCTAGGCACAGATACGCAGTATTTT.

This clonotype has more than one count but fewer than ten. V is TRBV6-5 and J is TRBJ2-2; D is possibly TRBD2 (7 bases). CDR1 is MNHEY, CDR2 SVGAGI, per germline. Trimming shortened V by 0 bases and J by 5 bases, and 13 bases separated the two germline ends. The length of the CDR3 is 16 residues. The CDR3 sequence: CASSYSQGRETGELFF. The CDR3 nucleotides read TGTGCCAGCAGTTACTCTCAGGGGAGGGAAACCGGGGAGCTGTTTTTT.

The chain is built from TRBV20-1 and TRBJ2-3; no firm D call. From germline, CDR1 is DFQATT and CDR2 SNEGSKA (reference sequence). This CDR3 has 14 amino acids. V was cut by 5 bases and J by 7 bases, with 19 bases left in between. DNA of the CDR3: TGCAGTGCTGGCGAGAGGTCACACTGGAATACGCAGTATTTT. It yields the protein CSAGERSHWNTQYF.